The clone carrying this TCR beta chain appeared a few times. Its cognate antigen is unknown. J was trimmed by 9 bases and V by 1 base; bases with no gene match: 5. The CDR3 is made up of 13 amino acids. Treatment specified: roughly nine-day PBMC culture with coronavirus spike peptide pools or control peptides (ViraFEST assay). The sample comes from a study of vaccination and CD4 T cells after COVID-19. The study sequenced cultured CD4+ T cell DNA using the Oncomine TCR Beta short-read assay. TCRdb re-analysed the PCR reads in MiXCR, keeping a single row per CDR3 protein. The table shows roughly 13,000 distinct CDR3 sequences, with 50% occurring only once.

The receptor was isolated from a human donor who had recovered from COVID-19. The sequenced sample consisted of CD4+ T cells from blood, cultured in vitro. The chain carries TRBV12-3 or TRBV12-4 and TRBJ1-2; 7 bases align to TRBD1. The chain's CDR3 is CASSLGQGGSYTF. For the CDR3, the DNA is TGTGCCAGCAGTTTAGGACAGGGAGGAAGCTACACCTTC.